The clone carrying this T cell receptor (beta chain) came up once. The data originate from a study of CD8 T cells in Susac syndrome. CDR1 and CDR2 from the germline V gene are LNHDA and SQIVND (reference sequence). V shed 5 bases, J shed 6 bases, and the junction held 5 bases outside the gene matches. The CDR3 extends over 13 amino acids. TCR beta was sequenced from blood CD8+ and CD4+ T cells. The multiple sclerosis controls consisted of treatment-naive patients with relapsing-remitting disease, either stable or active. It was negative isolation that provided the CD8+ and CD4+ T cells, whereas TEMRA cells were enriched by FACS. The RNA, about 0.45 to 1 ug, was put through reverse transcription using random hexamers. Across 54 Vbeta and 13 Jbeta, immunoSEQ multiplex PCR amplified TCR beta CDR3. TCRdb re-derived calls from the immunoSEQ multiplex PCR reads in MiXCR, one entry per CDR3 protein. The table shows about 130,000 distinct CDR3 sequences, with around 86% occurring only once.

The chain recombines TRBV19 with TRBJ1-1; 8 bases line up with TRBD1. Sequencing input: CD8+ T cells from PBMCs. The sequence was collected from a human donor with multiple sclerosis. CDR3 loop: CASSQDRVSEAFF. CDR3 DNA sequence: TGTGCCAGTAGTCAGGACAGGGTTTCTGAAGCTTTCTTT. Looking up the rest from reference TRBV19 and TRBJ1-1 gives the full variable domain: DGGITQSPKYLFRKEGQNVTLSCEQNLNHDAMYWYRQDPGQGLRLIYYSQIVNDFQKGDIAEGYSVSREKKESFPLTVTSAQKNPTAFYLCASSQDRVSEAFFGQGTRLTVV.